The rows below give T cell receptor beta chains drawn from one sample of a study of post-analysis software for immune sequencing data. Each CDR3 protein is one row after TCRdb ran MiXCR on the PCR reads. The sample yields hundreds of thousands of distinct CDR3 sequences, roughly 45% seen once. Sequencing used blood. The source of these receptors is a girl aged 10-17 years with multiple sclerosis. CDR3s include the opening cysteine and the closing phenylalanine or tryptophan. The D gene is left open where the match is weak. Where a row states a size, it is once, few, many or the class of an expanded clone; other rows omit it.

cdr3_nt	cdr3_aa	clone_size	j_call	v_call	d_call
TGTGCCAGCAGCGCCGCTTGGGACTCCGATCCCCTCCACTTT	CASSAAWDSDPLHF	-	TRBJ1-6	TRBV9	-
TGTGCCATCAGTGAGCAGGGACAGCACTACGAGCAGTACTTC	CAISEQGQHYEQYF	-	TRBJ2-7	TRBV10-3	TRBD1
TGTGCCAGTAGTAGGGGACTAGCGGGACCCTACGAGCAGTACTTC	CASSRGLAGPYEQYF	-	TRBJ2-7	TRBV19	TRBD2
TGTGCCAGCAGTTTTGCAGGGGGAGTTTCAGATACGCAGTATTTT	CASSFAGGVSDTQYF	-	TRBJ2-3	TRBV28	TRBD1
TGCGCCAGCAGCCAAGAATTCACTGGGGCCAACGTCCTGACTTTC	CASSQEFTGANVLTF	-	TRBJ2-6	TRBV4-3	-
TGCAGTGCTAGAGCCGAGACAGGTCGGGCGGGTGAGCAGTACTTC	CSARAETGRAGEQYF	few	TRBJ2-7	TRBV20-1	-
TGTGCCAGCAGTTTCGGACTAGCGGGAGATGAGCAGTTCTTC	CASSFGLAGDEQFF	-	TRBJ2-1	TRBV27	TRBD2
TGTGCCAGCTCACCTTTTCCAGACTGGAGCGACGAGCAGTACTTC	CASSPFPDWSDEQYF	-	TRBJ2-7	TRBV18	-
TGCGCCAGCAGCCAAGGTCCCGGGACAGCCTGGGGCTCCTACGAGCAGTACTTC	CASSQGPGTAWGSYEQYF	few	TRBJ2-7	TRBV4-1	TRBD1
TGTGCCAGCATCGTGGGTGCAGCGGCACGAGCTAACTATGGCTACACCTTC	CASIVGAAARANYGYTF	-	TRBJ1-2	TRBV6-1	-
TGTGCCACCAGTGATACACGGTCTAACTATGGCTACACCTTC	CATSDTRSNYGYTF	few	TRBJ1-2	TRBV24-1	-
TGCGCCAGCAGCCAGGGGGACAGGAGACTAGAGAACACTGAAGCTTTCTTT	CASSQGDRRLENTEAFF	-	TRBJ1-1	TRBV4-1	TRBD1
TGCAGCGTTGACAGAACATATGGCTACACCTTC	CSVDRTYGYTF	many	TRBJ1-2	TRBV29-1	-
TGCAGTGCTAGAGATCCTGGGACAGGACTAGCGGGAGTAATTGGCACAGATACGCAGTATTTT	CSARDPGTGLAGVIGTDTQYF	few	TRBJ2-3	TRBV20-1	TRBD2
TGTGCCAGCAGTTACTCGACCGGGAATTTCTACGAGCAGTACTTC	CASSYSTGNFYEQYF	-	TRBJ2-7	TRBV6-5	-
TGTGCCAGCAGCTTAGCGCAGGCTCGTAAAAATGAGCAGTTCTTC	CASSLAQARKNEQFF	-	TRBJ2-1	TRBV7-9	-
TGCAGTGCTAGAGATACCGGGACAGGGGCCTACAATGAGCAGTTCTTC	CSARDTGTGAYNEQFF	-	TRBJ2-1	TRBV20-1	TRBD1
TGTGCCAGCAGCGCAGGGACTAGCGGGCCCGAAAGGGGGTACAATGAGCAGTTCTTC	CASSAGTSGPERGYNEQFF	-	TRBJ2-1	TRBV7-3	TRBD2
TGCACCCAACCGGGACTCTACAATGAGCAGTTCTTC	CTQPGLYNEQFF	-	TRBJ2-1	TRBV20-1	-
TGTGCCAGCAGCTACGGAGATAGCACAGATACGCAGTATTTT	CASSYGDSTDTQYF	-	TRBJ2-3	TRBV12-3/TRBV12-4	-
TGTGCCAGCAGCTTAGACCTACAGGGCTACACCTTC	CASSLDLQGYTF	-	TRBJ1-2	TRBV7-2	-
TGTGCCAGCAGTTTCCCGCTCCGACCTTCGGGACCCGGGGAGACCCAGTACTTC	CASSFPLRPSGPGETQYF	few	TRBJ2-5	TRBV12-3/TRBV12-4	-
TGCGCCAGCAGCCGGGCAGGGGACTACACTGAAGCTTTCTTT	CASSRAGDYTEAFF	-	TRBJ1-1	TRBV5-1	-
TGTGCCAGCAGCGCCCCCGGGACATTCTACGAGCAGTACTTC	CASSAPGTFYEQYF	-	TRBJ2-7	TRBV9	-
TGTGCCAGCAGTTTCCGGACGGGCAAAGCTTTCTTT	CASSFRTGKAFF	-	TRBJ1-1	TRBV12-3/TRBV12-4	-
TGTGCCTCCAGACAGACTGGGGACTATGGCTACACCTTC	CASRQTGDYGYTF	-	TRBJ1-2	TRBV10-3	-
TGCGCCAGCAGTGTTGGAAGGGGGACATGGCCGGGGGAGCAGTACTTC	CASSVGRGTWPGEQYF	few	TRBJ2-5	TRBV10-1	-
TGTGCCAGCAGTTTTGGACCCCTCTACGAGCAGTACTTC	CASSFGPLYEQYF	few	TRBJ2-7	TRBV27	-
TGTGCCAGCAACCGGGGACTAGCGGGAGGAAGGCAGTTCTTC	CASNRGLAGGRQFF	few	TRBJ2-1	TRBV6-1	TRBD2
TGTGCCGTCAGTGTAATGGGGGACATTCAGTACTTC	CAVSVMGDIQYF	few	TRBJ2-4	TRBV10-3	-
TGCGCCAGCAGCGGCGCTAGCGGGGAAATCTACAATGAGCAGTTCTTC	CASSGASGEIYNEQFF	-	TRBJ2-1	TRBV4-3	TRBD2
TGTGCCACCACAAAATGGACTAGAAGACAAGAGACCCAGTACTTC	CATTKWTRRQETQYF	-	TRBJ2-5	TRBV6-5	TRBD2
TGTGCCAGCAGCTTAGTGGCCGGGACTAGCGGAGCATACAATGAGCAGTTCTTC	CASSLVAGTSGAYNEQFF	-	TRBJ2-1	TRBV7-9	TRBD2
TGTGCCGTTGGCCGGGACAGGGGATTTGAGGTAGCCAAAAACATTCAGTACTTC	CAVGRDRGFEVAKNIQYF	-	TRBJ2-4	TRBV7-9	TRBD1
TGTGCCACCAGCAGAGATCTCGTGACAGCTTATGGCTACACCTTC	CATSRDLVTAYGYTF	-	TRBJ1-2	TRBV15	-
TGCGCCAGCAGTGCTAAGGATCGAACTGAAGCTTTCTTT	CASSAKDRTEAFF	-	TRBJ1-1	TRBV10-1	-
TGTGCCAGCAGTTTATCTCCAGGGCGGCAAGAGACCCAGTACTTC	CASSLSPGRQETQYF	-	TRBJ2-5	TRBV28	-
TGCGCCAGCAGCCAAGAGGATCGGCGGGACGACAATGAGCAGTTCTTC	CASSQEDRRDDNEQFF	once	TRBJ2-1	TRBV4-3	-